The 23 T cell receptor beta chains listed next were all sequenced from one sample in a study of immune heterogeneity within non-small cell lung tumors. Multiplex PCR relied on 32 V and 13 J primers to amplify TCR beta CDR3. TCRdb fed the multiplex PCR reads into MiXCR, producing one record per CDR3 protein. The repertoire includes nearly 15,000 distinct CDR3 sequences, about a third of them detected once, and approximately 14% sits in the top ten. Bulk tumor genomic DNA, 600 ng per sample, was used as template. Several biopsies per primary tumor, spaced far apart, were taken during surgery. The study enrolled patients with untreated, newly diagnosed non-small cell lung cancer who underwent curative surgery. The specimen was lung tumor tissue. The receptors derive from a woman between 45 and 60 years old with non-small cell lung cancer.

Within the sample, this clonotype is large. This chain uses TRBV28 with TRBJ2-3; D call uncertain. The CDR3 is 15 residues long. Germline CDR1 reads MDHEN; CDR2 reads SYDVKM. The ends were cut back, 2 bases at V and 2 bases at J, with 11 bases in the middle. CDR3 residues: CASSLVTLPTDTQYF. The CDR3 region has the DNA TGTGCCAGCAGTTTAGTGACACTTCCCACAGATACGCAGTATTTT.

This clonotype has a count of ten or more. The chain uses TRBV20-1 and TRBJ2-1, with 7 bases fitting TRBD2. Trimming at V came to 4 bases and at J to 0 bases, leaving 3 bases not matched to a gene. Germline loops: CDR1 DFQATT, CDR2 SNEGSKA (reference sequence). The CDR3 is 14 amino acids. Written as DNA, the CDR3 is TGCAGTGCTAATAGCGGGCCCTCCTACAATGAGCAGTTCTTC. As protein: CSANSGPSYNEQFF.

This chain connects TRBV6-1 to TRBJ2-1; TRBD2 matches at 11 bases. The V gene end was trimmed by 6 bases and the J gene end by 8 bases; junction bases not matched to a gene: 12. Germline lookup yields CDR1 MNHNS and CDR2 SASEGT. This CDR3 has 16 residues. The CDR3 DNA sequence: TGTGCCAGCAGCTCCGCCTGGGGACTAGCGGACCATGAGCAGTTCTTC. Translating it yields CASSSAWGLADHEQFF.

This clonotype ranks as medium-sized. The rearrangement links TRBV10-3 to TRBJ1-1; 8 bases align to TRBD1. This CDR3 comprises 15 residues. CDR1 is ENHRY and CDR2 is SYGVKD in the germline V gene. V dropped 9 bases and J dropped 0; count of bases not matched to a gene: 9. In nucleotides, the CDR3 is TGTGCCATATCACGAGGGACAGGCCTGAACACTGAAGCTTTCTTT. Protein: CAISRGTGLNTEAFF.

V and J are TRBV7-8 and TRBJ2-5; 7 nucleotides line up with TRBD2. Germline V gene sequence: CDR1 SGHVS, CDR2 FQNEAQ. V dropped 6 bases and J dropped 1; count of bases not matched to a gene: 11. The CDR3 has 16 residues. The DNA of the CDR3 is TGTGCCAGCAGTTTACTAGCGAGAGGCGCCCAAGAGACCCAGTACTTC. This translates into CASSLLARGAQETQYF. The variable domain in full, completed from reference TRBV7-8 and TRBJ2-5, reads GAGVSQSPRYKVAKRGQDVALRCDPISGHVSLFWYQQALGQGPEFLTYFQNEAQLDKSGLPSDRFFAERPEGSVSTLKIQRTQQEDSAVYLCASSLLARGAQETQYFGPGTRLLVL.

In its sample, this clonotype was seen many times. J is TRBJ2-1 and V is TRBV5-1; 7 bases align to TRBD1. The trim removed 2 bases at V and 7 bases at J, leaving 0 bases unmatched. CDR1 and CDR2 (germline): SGHRS, YFSETQ. The CDR3 is 12 residues long. The CDR3 loop reads CASSLQGNEQFF. In DNA form, the CDR3 reads TGCGCCAGCAGCTTACAGGGGAATGAGCAGTTCTTC.

The rearrangement links TRBV10-3 to TRBJ1-1; a weak D match, TRBD1 (5 bases). The CDR3 length is 13 residues. In germline, CDR1 is ENHRY, CDR2 SYGVKD. With 7 bases removed from V and 4 bases from J, the gap between germline ends came to 13 bases. CDR3 nucleotides: TGTGCCATCACCAGGGAGGTTTCCACTGAAGCTTTCTTT. This translates into CAITREVSTEAFF.

This clonotype was observed a handful of times. V and J are TRBV19 and TRBJ2-7, with D perhaps matching TRBD1 (5 bases). The germline CDR1 and CDR2 sequences are LNHDA and SQIVND (reference sequence). The CDR3 contains 14 residues. Trimming pared 7 bases from V and 3 bases from J, leaving 16 bases between. The CDR3 DNA reads as TGTGCCAGTATGGCTCAGGGCTCGGGCTACGAGCAGTACTTC. Protein: CASMAQGSGYEQYF. The whole variable domain, filled in from reference TRBV19 and TRBJ2-7, reads DGGITQSPKYLFRKEGQNVTLSCEQNLNHDAMYWYRQDPGQGLRLIYYSQIVNDFQKGDIAEGYSVSREKKESFPLTVTSAQKNPTAFYLCASMAQGSGYEQYFGPGTRLTVT.

This clonotype was observed at least ten times. This chain connects TRBV27 to TRBJ2-3; D is unresolved. Deletions cut 2 bases from V and 2 bases from J, with 17 bases between. The germline gives CDR1 MNHEY, CDR2 SMNVEV (reference sequence). This CDR3 is built from 17 residues. DNA of the CDR3: TGTGCCAGCAGTTTAGGTCAGTACGGGCAGCTCACAGATACGCAGTATTTT. The encoded protein is CASSLGQYGQLTDTQYF.

There are a few counts of this clonotype. V usage is TRBV2 and J usage is TRBJ1-1, with 8 bases matching TRBD1. This CDR3 is built from 15 residues. Per germline, CDR1 SNHLY and CDR2 FYNNEI. V was pared by 7 bases and J by 4 bases, with 11 bases of the junction left unmatched. This CDR3 is CASIIGQGSGTEAFF. CDR3 sequence (DNA): TGTGCCAGCATTATAGGACAGGGAAGTGGCACTGAAGCTTTCTTT. The whole variable domain, remainder taken from reference TRBV2 and TRBJ1-1, is EPEVTQTPSHQVTQMGQEVILRCVPISNHLYFYWYRQILGQKVEFLVSFYNNEISEKSEIFDDQFSVERPDGSNFTLKIRSTKLEDSAMYFCASIIGQGSGTEAFFGQGTRLTVV.

This chain uses TRBV2 with TRBJ2-1; 13 bases map to TRBD2. From germline, CDR1 is SNHLY and CDR2 FYNNEI. J lost 4 bases, V lost 10 bases, and 7 bases had no gene match. The CDR3 is made up of 15 amino acids. The CDR3 is CATHGTSGTYNEQFF. DNA of the CDR3: TGTGCCACCCATGGGACTAGCGGGACATACAATGAGCAGTTCTTC.

The gene calls are TRBV6-2 or TRBV6-3 and TRBJ2-1, with 12 bases aligning to TRBD2. With V trimmed by 7 bases and J by 7 bases, 5 bases remained unmatched. The CDR3 is made up of 14 amino acids. CDR1 is MNHEY and CDR2 is SVGEGT in the germline V gene. For the CDR3, the DNA is TGTGCCAGCACATCGACTAGCGGGAGTAATGAGCAGTTCTTC. Translated, it gives CASTSTSGSNEQFF.

This clonotype was counted many times. V gene TRBV18 combines with J gene TRBJ2-7, with a possible D match to TRBD1 (6 bases). Germline CDR1 and CDR2: KGHSH and LQKENI. V lost 4 bases and J lost 7, with 20 bases in between. The CDR3 has 15 amino acids. The CDR3: CASSLSQGISGEQYF. CDR3 bases: TGTGCCAGCTCACTTAGTCAGGGGATATCGGGTGAGCAGTACTTC.

The chain has TRBV2 and TRBJ1-2; D remains ambiguous. The germline V gene has CDR1 SNHLY and CDR2 FYNNEI. CDR3 length equals 11 residues. The V end lost 5 bases, the J end lost 2 bases, and 3 bases lay between the germline ends. The CDR3 is CASSMNYGYTF. In nucleotides, the CDR3 is TGTGCCAGCAGTATGAACTATGGCTACACCTTC.

This clonotype was seen repeatedly, ten times or more. J is TRBJ2-1 and V is TRBV30; tentative D call: TRBD2 (5 bases). From germline, CDR1 is GTSNPN and CDR2 SVGIG (reference sequence). The CDR3 contains 11 residues. V gave up 2 bases and J gave up 8 bases, with 7 bases separating them. CDR3 loop: CAWSPGYEQFF. Here the CDR3 DNA reads TGTGCCTGGAGTCCGGGGTATGAGCAGTTCTTC.

This clonotype was seen a handful of times. V usage is TRBV24-1 and J usage is TRBJ1-2; 7 bases agree with TRBD1. The length of the CDR3 is 15 residues. Unmatched junction bases numbered 9, after V lost 4 bases and J lost 5 bases. The V gene's germline CDR1 is KGHDR and CDR2 SFDVKD. The CDR3 region is CATSDSTGVQYGYTF. For the CDR3, the DNA is TGTGCCACCAGTGACTCAACAGGGGTCCAGTATGGCTACACCTTC.

V usage is TRBV24-1 and J usage is TRBJ2-1; possibly TRBD1 for D (5 bases). There are 14 residues in the CDR3. CDR1 is KGHDR, CDR2 SFDVKD, per germline. Trimming left V 9 bases short and J 0 bases short, with 11 bases between. The CDR3 nucleotides are TGTGCCACCTCTGTGACAGCCTCCTACAATGAGCAGTTCTTC. Residues: CATSVTASYNEQFF.

The chain recombines TRBV27 with TRBJ1-1; D gene uncertain. CDR3 length: 15 residues. V was trimmed by 5 bases and J by 1 base, leaving 14 bases between them. The germline gives CDR1 MNHEY, CDR2 SMNVEV (reference sequence). The CDR3 protein is CASSEIPAQNTEAFF. CDR3 sequence (DNA): TGTGCCAGCAGTGAAATTCCGGCTCAGAACACTGAAGCTTTCTTT.

V usage is TRBV2 and J usage is TRBJ2-7, with 12 bases identical to TRBD2. J lost 3 bases, V lost 5 bases, and 11 bases had no gene match. Germline loops: CDR1 SNHLY, CDR2 FYNNEI. The CDR3 runs to 17 residues. The CDR3 region has the DNA TGTGCCAGCAGTCCGACGACTAGCGGGAGAGTTTTCTACGAGCAGTACTTC. As protein: CASSPTTSGRVFYEQYF.

By sample fraction, this clonotype is medium-sized. V and J are TRBV20-1 and TRBJ1-1; D is undetermined. V shed 3 bases and J shed 0 bases, with 14 bases lying between them. Germline CDR1 and CDR2: DFQATT and SNEGSKA (reference sequence). The CDR3 length is 15 residues. CDR3 sequence (DNA): TGCAGTGCTAGCTCTCCACGCAGGTTGAACACTGAAGCTTTCTTT. Translated: CSASSPRRLNTEAFF.

This clonotype was found many times. The rearrangement joins TRBV5-1 to TRBJ1-1, with D maybe TRBD1 (5 bases). Germline assignment: CDR1 SGHRS and CDR2 YFSETQ. The CDR3 runs to 13 residues. The V and J ends lost 5 bases and 1 base respectively, with 9 bases between them. CDR3 nucleotide sequence: TGCGCCAGCAGGACAGACGGGAACACTGAAGCTTTCTTT. It is translated as CASRTDGNTEAFF.

The chain uses TRBV28 and TRBJ1-4, with D tentatively TRBD1 (6 bases). Per germline, CDR1 MDHEN and CDR2 SYDVKM. V shed 7 bases and J shed 2 bases, with 17 bases lying between them. The CDR3 has 16 amino acids. CDR3 sequence reads: CASIPRGGATNEKLFF. The CDR3 DNA follows: TGTGCCAGCATCCCTAGGGGGGGCGCGACTAATGAAAAACTGTTTTTT.

This clonotype was counted ten times or more. J is TRBJ1-2 and V is TRBV7-2; the D gene is possibly TRBD1 (5 bases). Germline values: CDR1 SGHTA, CDR2 FQGNSA. Between the trimmed V and J ends, which lost 2 bases and 6 bases, there was a span of 10 bases. The length of the CDR3 is 13 residues. This CDR3 is CASSLSGPHGYTF. The CDR3 DNA reads as TGTGCCAGCAGCTTATCGGGGCCTCATGGCTACACCTTC. The variable domain in full, with the rest retrieved from reference TRBV7-2 and TRBJ1-2, is GAGVSQSPSNKVTEKGKDVELRCDPISGHTALYWYRQSLGQGLEFLIYFQGNSAPDKSGLPSDRFSAERTGGSVSTLTIQRTQQEDSAVYLCASSLSGPHGYTFGSGTRLTVV.